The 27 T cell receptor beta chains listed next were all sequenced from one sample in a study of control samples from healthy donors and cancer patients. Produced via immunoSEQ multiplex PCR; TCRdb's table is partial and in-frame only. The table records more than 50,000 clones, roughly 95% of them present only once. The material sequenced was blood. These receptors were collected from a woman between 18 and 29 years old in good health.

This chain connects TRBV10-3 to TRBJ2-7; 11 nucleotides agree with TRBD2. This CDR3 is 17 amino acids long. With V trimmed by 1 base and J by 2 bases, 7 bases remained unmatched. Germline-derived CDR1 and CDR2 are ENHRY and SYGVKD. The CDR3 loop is CAISEFGGLADTYEQYF. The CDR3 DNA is TGTGCCATCAGTGAGTTCGGGGGACTAGCGGATACCTACGAGCAGTACTTC.

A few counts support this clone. CDR3 in DNA: TGCGCCAGCAGCCAATCCTGGGACATGGTATATTCACCCCTCCACTTT. Translation: CASSQSWDMVYSPLHF. This chain joins TRBV4-1 and TRBJ1-6; D perhaps matches TRBD1 (6 bases). The CDR3 loop spans 16 amino acids. CDR1 is MGHRA and CDR2 is YSYEKL in the germline V gene. The V end lost 2 bases, the J end lost 8 bases, and 16 bases lay between the germline ends.

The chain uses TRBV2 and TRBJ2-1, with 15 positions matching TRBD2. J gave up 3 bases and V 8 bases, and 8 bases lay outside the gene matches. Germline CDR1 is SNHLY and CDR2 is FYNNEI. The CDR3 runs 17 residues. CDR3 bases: TGTGCCAGCCAGGGGACTAGCGGGGGGTTCTTCTACAATGAGCAGTTCTTC. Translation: CASQGTSGGFFYNEQFF. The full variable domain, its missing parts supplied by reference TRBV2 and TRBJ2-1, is EPEVTQTPSHQVTQMGQEVILRCVPISNHLYFYWYRQILGQKVEFLVSFYNNEISEKSEIFDDQFSVERPDGSNFTLKIRSTKLEDSAMYFCASQGTSGGFFYNEQFFGPGTRLTVL.

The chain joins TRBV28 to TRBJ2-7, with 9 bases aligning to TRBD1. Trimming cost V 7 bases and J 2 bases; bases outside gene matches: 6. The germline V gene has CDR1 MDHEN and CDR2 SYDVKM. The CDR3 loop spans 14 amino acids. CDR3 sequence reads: CASITGTGPYEQYF. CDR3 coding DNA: TGTGCCAGCATCACCGGGACAGGGCCCTACGAGCAGTACTTC.

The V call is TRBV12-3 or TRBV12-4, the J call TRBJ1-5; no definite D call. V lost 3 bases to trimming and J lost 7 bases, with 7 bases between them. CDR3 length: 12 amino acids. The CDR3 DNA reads TGTGCCAGCAGTTTGGTTGGCCAGCCCCAGCATTTT. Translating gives CASSLVGQPQHF.

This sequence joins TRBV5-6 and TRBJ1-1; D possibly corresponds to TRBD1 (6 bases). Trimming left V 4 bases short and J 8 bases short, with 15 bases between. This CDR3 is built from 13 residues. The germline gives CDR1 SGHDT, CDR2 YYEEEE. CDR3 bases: TGTGCCAGCAGCCTCGGACAGTCGACCGAAGCTTTCTTT. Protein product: CASSLGQSTEAFF.

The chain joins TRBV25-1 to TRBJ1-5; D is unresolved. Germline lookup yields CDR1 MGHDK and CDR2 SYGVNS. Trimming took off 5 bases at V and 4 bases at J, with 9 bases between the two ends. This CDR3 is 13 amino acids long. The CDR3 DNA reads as TGTGCCAGCAGTCTAATAGGGAATCAGCCCCAGCATTTT. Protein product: CASSLIGNQPQHF.

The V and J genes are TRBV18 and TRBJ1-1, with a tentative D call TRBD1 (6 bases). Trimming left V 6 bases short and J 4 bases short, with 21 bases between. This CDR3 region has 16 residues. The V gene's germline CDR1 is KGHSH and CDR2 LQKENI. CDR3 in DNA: TGTGCCAGCTCCGGGACATTAGGCGGGTTGGTCACTGAAGCTTTCTTT. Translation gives CASSGTLGGLVTEAFF.

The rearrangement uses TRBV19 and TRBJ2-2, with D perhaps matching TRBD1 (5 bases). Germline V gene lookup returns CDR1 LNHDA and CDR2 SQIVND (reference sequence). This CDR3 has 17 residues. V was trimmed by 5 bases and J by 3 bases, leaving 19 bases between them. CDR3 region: CASSPTRQPRDTGELFF. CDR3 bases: TGTGCCAGTAGTCCAACGAGACAGCCCCGTGACACCGGGGAGCTGTTTTTT.

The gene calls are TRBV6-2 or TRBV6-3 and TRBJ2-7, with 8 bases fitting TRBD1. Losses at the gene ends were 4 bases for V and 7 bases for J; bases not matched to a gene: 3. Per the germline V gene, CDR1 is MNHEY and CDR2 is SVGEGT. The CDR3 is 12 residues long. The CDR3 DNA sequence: TGTGCCAGCAGTTGGACAGGGCAGGAGCAGTACTTC. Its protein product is CASSWTGQEQYF.

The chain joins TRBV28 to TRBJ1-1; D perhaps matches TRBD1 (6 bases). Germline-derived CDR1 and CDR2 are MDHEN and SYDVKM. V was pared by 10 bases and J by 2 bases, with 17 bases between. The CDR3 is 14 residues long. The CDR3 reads CAILGGGVNTEAFF. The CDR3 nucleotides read TGTGCCATCCTAGGGGGAGGGGTAAACACTGAAGCTTTCTTT.

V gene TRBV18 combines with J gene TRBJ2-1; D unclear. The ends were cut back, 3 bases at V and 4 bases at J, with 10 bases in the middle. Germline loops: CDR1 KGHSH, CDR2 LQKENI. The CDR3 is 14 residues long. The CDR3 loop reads CASSPTISYNEQFF. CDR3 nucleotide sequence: TGTGCCAGCTCACCTACTATCTCATACAATGAGCAGTTCTTC.

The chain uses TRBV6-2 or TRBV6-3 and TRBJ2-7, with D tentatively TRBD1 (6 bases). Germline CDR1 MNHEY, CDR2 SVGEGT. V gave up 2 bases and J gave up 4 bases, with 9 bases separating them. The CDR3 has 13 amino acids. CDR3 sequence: CASSYGQPYEQYF. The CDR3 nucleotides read TGTGCCAGCAGTTACGGACAGCCTTACGAGCAGTACTTC.

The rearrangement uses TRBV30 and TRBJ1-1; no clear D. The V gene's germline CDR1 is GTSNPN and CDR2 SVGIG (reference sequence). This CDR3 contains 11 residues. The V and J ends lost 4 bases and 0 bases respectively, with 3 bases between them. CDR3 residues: CAWNMNTEAFF. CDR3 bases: TGTGCCTGGAACATGAACACTGAAGCTTTCTTT.

The CDR3 loop is CAGTQGAWGETQYF. In DNA, the CDR3 is TGTGCCGGCACCCAGGGGGCATGGGGAGAGACCCAGTACTTC. The chain has TRBV28 and TRBJ2-5, with 8 bases identical to TRBD1. This CDR3 spans 14 amino acids. Unmatched junction bases numbered 12, after V lost 11 bases and J lost 4 bases. Per the germline V gene, CDR1 is MDHEN and CDR2 is SYDVKM.

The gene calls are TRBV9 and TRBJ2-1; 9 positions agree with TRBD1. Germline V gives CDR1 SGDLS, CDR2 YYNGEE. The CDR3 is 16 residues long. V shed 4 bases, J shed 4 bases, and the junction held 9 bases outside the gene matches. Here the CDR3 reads CASSPRTGEGYNEQFF. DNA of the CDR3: TGTGCCAGCAGCCCCCGGACAGGGGAGGGTTACAATGAGCAGTTCTTC. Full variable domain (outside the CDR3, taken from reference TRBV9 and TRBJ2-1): DSGVTQTPKHLITATGQRVTLRCSPRSGDLSVYWYQQSLDQGLQFLIQYYNGEERAKGNILERFSAQQFPDLHSELNLSSLELGDSALYFCASSPRTGEGYNEQFFGPGTRLTVL.

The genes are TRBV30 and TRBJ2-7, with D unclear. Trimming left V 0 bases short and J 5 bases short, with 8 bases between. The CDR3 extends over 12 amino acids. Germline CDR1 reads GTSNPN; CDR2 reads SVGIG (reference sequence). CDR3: CAWSVRGDEQYF. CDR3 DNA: TGTGCCTGGAGTGTACGAGGAGACGAGCAGTACTTC.

The DNA of the CDR3 is TGCGCCAGCAGCCAAGGGCCGGGACTAGCGGGGTTCTACGAGCAGTACTTC. This encodes CASSQGPGLAGFYEQYF. J is TRBJ2-7 and V is TRBV4-3; 13 bases are a match to TRBD2. The CDR3 has 17 residues. CDR1 is LGHNA and CDR2 is YSLEER in the germline V gene. Trimming cost V 1 base and J 3 bases; bases outside gene matches: 6.

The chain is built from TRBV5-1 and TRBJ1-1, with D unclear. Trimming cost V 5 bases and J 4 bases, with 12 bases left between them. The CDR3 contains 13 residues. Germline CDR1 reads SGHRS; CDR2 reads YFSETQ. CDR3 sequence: CASRTEYITEAFF. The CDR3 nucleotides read TGCGCCAGCAGAACAGAGTATATCACTGAAGCTTTCTTT.

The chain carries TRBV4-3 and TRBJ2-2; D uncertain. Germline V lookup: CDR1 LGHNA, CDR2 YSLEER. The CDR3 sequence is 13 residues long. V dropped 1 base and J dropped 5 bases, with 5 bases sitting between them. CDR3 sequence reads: CASSQVGTGELFF. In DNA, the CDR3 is TGCGCCAGCAGCCAAGTAGGGACCGGGGAGCTGTTTTTT.

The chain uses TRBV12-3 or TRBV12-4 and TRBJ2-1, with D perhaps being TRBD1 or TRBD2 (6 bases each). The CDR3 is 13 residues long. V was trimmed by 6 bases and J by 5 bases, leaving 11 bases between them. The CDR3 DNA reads TGTGCCAGCAGGGGGGGCCTAGACAATGAGCAGTTCTTC. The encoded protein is CASRGGLDNEQFF.

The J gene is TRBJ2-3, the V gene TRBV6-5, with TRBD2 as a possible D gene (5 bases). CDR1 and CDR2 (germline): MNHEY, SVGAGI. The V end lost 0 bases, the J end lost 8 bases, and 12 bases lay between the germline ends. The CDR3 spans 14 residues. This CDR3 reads CASSYSDRGGTQYF. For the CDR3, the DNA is TGTGCCAGCAGTTACTCTGATCGTGGAGGTACGCAGTATTTT.

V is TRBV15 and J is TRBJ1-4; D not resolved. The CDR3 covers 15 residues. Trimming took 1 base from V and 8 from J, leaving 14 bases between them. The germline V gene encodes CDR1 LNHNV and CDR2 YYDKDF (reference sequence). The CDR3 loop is CATSRARYEDEKLFF. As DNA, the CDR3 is TGTGCCACCAGCAGAGCACGGTATGAGGACGAAAAACTGTTTTTT.

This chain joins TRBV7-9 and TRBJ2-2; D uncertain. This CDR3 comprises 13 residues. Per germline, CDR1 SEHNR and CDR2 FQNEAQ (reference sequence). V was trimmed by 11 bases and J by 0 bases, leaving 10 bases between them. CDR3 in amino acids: CAGISANTGELFF. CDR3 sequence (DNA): TGTGCCGGAATCAGTGCGAACACCGGGGAGCTGTTTTTT.

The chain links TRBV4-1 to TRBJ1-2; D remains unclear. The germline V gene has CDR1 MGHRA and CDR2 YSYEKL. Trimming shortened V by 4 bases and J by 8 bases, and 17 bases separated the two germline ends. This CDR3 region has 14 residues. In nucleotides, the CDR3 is TGCGCCAGCAGCCCCCTCATTGGTTCTCGAGGCTACACCTTC. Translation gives CASSPLIGSRGYTF.

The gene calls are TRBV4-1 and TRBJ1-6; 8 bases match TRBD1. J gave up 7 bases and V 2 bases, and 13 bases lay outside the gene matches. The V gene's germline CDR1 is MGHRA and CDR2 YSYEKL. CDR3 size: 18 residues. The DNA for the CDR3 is TGCGCCAGCAGCCAAAGTTCGATGGGGGACAGGAAAAATTCACCCCTCCACTTT. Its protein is CASSQSSMGDRKNSPLHF.

The CDR3 loop is CASSFAPGGNQPQHF. CDR3 in DNA: TGTGCCAGCAGCTTCGCCCCGGGTGGCAATCAGCCCCAGCATTTT. V gene TRBV5-5 combines with J gene TRBJ1-5, with unresolved D. CDR1 and CDR2 from the germline V gene are SGHKS and YYEKEE (reference sequence). Trimming left V 2 bases short and J 2 bases short, with 11 bases between. The CDR3 extends over 15 amino acids.